The 8 T cell receptor beta chains below were found in one sample sequenced in a study of cytomegalovirus exposure and HLA in healthy donors. Vbeta (60) and Jbeta (13) primers were used in the PCR. Generated by immunoSEQ multiplex PCR, the TCRdb table keeps only in-frame clones and is missing some. The sample has approximately 250,000 clones; 70% to 90% are singletons. Sequencing input: PBMCs. The receptor set was obtained from a girl aged 2-10 years in good health and CMV-seronegative.

The rearrangement joins TRBV6-5 to TRBJ1-1, with D perhaps matching TRBD1 (6 bases). The CDR3 is 14 amino acids. Germline V CDR1 and CDR2: MNHEY, SVGAGI. The V end lost 7 bases, the J end lost 1 base, and 13 bases lay between the germline ends. CDR3 bases: TGTGCCAGCACCGTAGACAGGAAGAACACTGAAGCTTTCTTT. Translation gives CASTVDRKNTEAFF.

As concerns this clone: Other nucleotide sequences from this sample produce the same CDR3. The DNA for the CDR3 is TGCGCCAGCAGCAGGGGACTAGCGGGGACAGATACGCAGTATTTT. Its protein product is CASSRGLAGTDTQYF. The genes are TRBV5-1 and TRBJ2-3, with 13 nucleotides matching TRBD2. Looked up from germline, CDR1 is SGHRS and CDR2 is YFSETQ. The CDR3 is 15 residues long. The V gene end was trimmed by 4 bases and the J gene end by 3 bases; junction bases not matched to a gene: 2.

Remarks on this clone: Other DNA sequences in this sample translate to the same CDR3. The chain is built from TRBV7-9 and TRBJ2-7; 8 bases map to TRBD2. CDR1 SEHNR and CDR2 FQNEAQ come from the germline V gene (reference sequence). This CDR3 is 14 amino acids long. The junction had 2 bases not matched to a gene; V was cut back by 3 bases and J by 1 base. The CDR3 sequence is CASSLAGGSYEQYF. CDR3 nucleotide sequence: TGTGCCAGCAGCTTGGCGGGGGGTTCCTACGAGCAGTACTTC.

V is TRBV19 and J is TRBJ2-6; D not certain. The CDR3 length is 16 residues. Trimming shortened V by 3 bases and J by 0 bases, and 9 bases separated the two germline ends. CDR1 and CDR2 (germline): LNHDA, SQIVND (reference sequence). CDR3 residues: CASSINRPSGANVLTF. CDR3 DNA sequence: TGTGCCAGTAGTATCAACAGACCCTCTGGGGCCAACGTCCTGACTTTC.

The chain couples TRBV10-2 to TRBJ2-7, with 7 bases that match TRBD2. The CDR3 sequence is 16 residues long. J gave up 2 bases and V 0 bases, and 7 bases lay outside the gene matches. CDR1 and CDR2 (germline): WSHSY, SAAADI. For the CDR3, the DNA is TGCGCCAGCAGTGAGTCAGCGGGGAGTAGGCCCTACGAGCAGTACTTC. Translating it yields CASSESAGSRPYEQYF.

A remark on this clone: The sample contains more than one DNA sequence encoding this CDR3. The genes are TRBV5-1 and TRBJ2-5; D may be TRBD2 (7 bases). The CDR3 runs 14 residues. V was clipped by 0 bases and J by 5 bases, with 11 bases between them. Per germline, CDR1 SGHRS and CDR2 YFSETQ. Written as DNA, the CDR3 is TGCGCCAGCAGCTTGGTACAGGGAGGGGAGACCCAGTACTTC. Its translation is CASSLVQGGETQYF.

This clone was recorded only once. The V call is TRBV5-5, the J call TRBJ1-4; 7 bases align to TRBD1. CDR3 length equals 15 residues. Losses at the gene ends were 4 bases for V and 4 bases for J; bases not matched to a gene: 7. Germline-derived CDR1 and CDR2 are SGHKS and YYEKEE (reference sequence). CDR3 nucleotide sequence: TGTGCCAGCAGCCAGAGACAGGGCATTAATGAAAAACTGTTTTTT. Translating it yields CASSQRQGINEKLFF.

The chain links TRBV7-6 to TRBJ2-3; TRBD2 matches at 9 bases. The CDR3 contains 17 residues. CDR1 is SGHVS and CDR2 is FNYEAQ in the germline V gene. J was trimmed by 4 bases and V by 2 bases; bases with no gene match: 10. The CDR3 nucleotides read TGTGCCAGCAGCTTATTCCCCCGCGGGAGGGTGGCAGATACGCAGTATTTT. Translation gives CASSLFPRGRVADTQYF. Complete variable domain (other parts from reference TRBV7-6 and TRBJ2-3): GAGVSQSPRYKVTKRGQDVALRCDPISGHVSLYWYRQALGQGPEFLTYFNYEAQQDKSGLPNDRFSAERPEGSISTLTIQRTEQRDSAMYRCASSLFPRGRVADTQYFGPGTRLTVL.